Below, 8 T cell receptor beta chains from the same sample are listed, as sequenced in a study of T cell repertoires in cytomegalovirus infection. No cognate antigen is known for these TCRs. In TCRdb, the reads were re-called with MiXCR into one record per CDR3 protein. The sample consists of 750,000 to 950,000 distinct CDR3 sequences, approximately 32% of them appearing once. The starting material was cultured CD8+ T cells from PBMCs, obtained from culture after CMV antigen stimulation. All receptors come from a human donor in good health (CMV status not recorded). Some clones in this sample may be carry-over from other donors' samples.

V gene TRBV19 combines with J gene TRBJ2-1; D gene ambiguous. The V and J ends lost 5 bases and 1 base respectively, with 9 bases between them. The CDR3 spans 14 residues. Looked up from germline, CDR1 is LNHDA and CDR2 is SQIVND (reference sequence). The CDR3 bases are TGTGCCAGTAGTGCAGATCTTTCCTACAATGAGCAGTTCTTC. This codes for CASSADLSYNEQFF.

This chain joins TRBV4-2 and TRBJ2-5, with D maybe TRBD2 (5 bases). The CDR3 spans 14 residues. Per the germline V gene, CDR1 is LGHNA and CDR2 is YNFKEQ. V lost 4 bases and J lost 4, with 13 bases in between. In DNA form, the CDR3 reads TGTGCCAGCAGCCCCGACAAGCGGCTAGAGACCCAGTACTTC. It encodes CASSPDKRLETQYF.

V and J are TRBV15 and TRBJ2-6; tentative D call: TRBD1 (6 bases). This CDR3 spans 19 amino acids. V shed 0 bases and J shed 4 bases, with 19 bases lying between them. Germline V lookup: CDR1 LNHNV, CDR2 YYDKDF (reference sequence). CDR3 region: CATSRDRRISGDGANVLTF. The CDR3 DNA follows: TGTGCCACCAGCAGAGATCGACGAATCTCAGGGGACGGGGCCAACGTCCTGACTTTC. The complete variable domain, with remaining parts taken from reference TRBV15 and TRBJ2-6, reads DAMVIQNPRYQVTQFGKPVTLSCSQTLNHNVMYWYQQKSSQAPKLLFHYYDKDFNNEADTPDNFQSRRPNTSFCFLDIRSPGLGDTAMYLCATSRDRRISGDGANVLTFGAGSRLTVL.

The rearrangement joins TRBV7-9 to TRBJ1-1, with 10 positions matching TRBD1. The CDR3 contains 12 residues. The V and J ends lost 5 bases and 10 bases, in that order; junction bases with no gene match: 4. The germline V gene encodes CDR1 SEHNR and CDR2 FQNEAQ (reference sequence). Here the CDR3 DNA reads TGTGCCAGCAGCCACAGGGACAGGGGAGCTTTCTTT. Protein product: CASSHRDRGAFF.

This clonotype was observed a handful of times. The CDR3 region has the DNA TGTGCCAGCAGCCCTTGGGGCGACCCCACAGATACGCAGTATTTT. Translating gives CASSPWGDPTDTQYF. This chain links TRBV6-1 with TRBJ2-3; possibly TRBD1 for D (5 bases). The CDR3 loop spans 15 amino acids. V was pared by 6 bases and J by 2 bases, with 15 bases between. Germline CDR1 is MNHNS and CDR2 is SASEGT.

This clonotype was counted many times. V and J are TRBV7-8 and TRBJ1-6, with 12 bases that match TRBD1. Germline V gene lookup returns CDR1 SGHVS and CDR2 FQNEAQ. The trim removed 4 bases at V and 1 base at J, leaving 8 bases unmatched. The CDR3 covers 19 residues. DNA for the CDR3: TGTGCCAGCAGCTGGAGGGGACAGGGGGCAGGGTCCTATAATTCACCCCTCCACTTT. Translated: CASSWRGQGAGSYNSPLHF.

The CDR3: CASSDRLGGTGVYGYTF. CDR3 nucleotides: TGTGCCAGCAGTGATCGTCTTGGCGGAACAGGCGTCTATGGCTACACCTTC. The chain recombines TRBV25-1 with TRBJ1-2; perhaps TRBD1 as D (5 bases). CDR3 length equals 17 residues. V was shortened by 3 bases and J by 4 bases, with 21 bases between the two germline ends. Germline V lookup: CDR1 MGHDK, CDR2 SYGVNS.

The CDR3 sequence is CASSEVGRRSSYEQYF. CDR3 bases: TGTGCCAGCAGTGAAGTTGGACGAAGAAGCTCCTACGAGCAGTACTTC. The chain links TRBV2 to TRBJ2-7; D unresolved. Deletions cut 1 base from V and 0 bases from J, with 13 bases between. This CDR3 has 16 residues. The germline gives CDR1 SNHLY, CDR2 FYNNEI.